These 27 T cell receptor beta chains originate from one sample sequenced in a study of blood T cell repertoires in COVID-19. Using immunoSEQ multiplex PCR, the repertoire was profiled, and TCRdb retains in-frame clones only, with some absent. This table holds around 260,000 clones, approximately 83% found once. Input material: PBMCs or T cells enriched from blood (not recorded which). These receptors were collected from a woman aged 25 to 39 who had recovered from COVID-19.

The chain carries TRBV28 and TRBJ2-7; D remains unclear. The CDR3 runs 16 residues. Deletions cut 7 bases from V and 0 bases from J, with 19 bases between. The germline gives CDR1 MDHEN, CDR2 SYDVKM. CDR3 loop: CASTTRPGSSSYEQYF. The CDR3 DNA follows: TGTGCCAGCACAACCCGCCCAGGCTCGAGCTCCTACGAGCAGTACTTC.

The rearrangement links TRBV4-1 to TRBJ1-5; D is possibly TRBD1 (5 bases). The germline V gene has CDR1 MGHRA and CDR2 YSYEKL. V lost 1 base and J lost 6, with 13 bases in between. This CDR3 is built from 15 residues. CDR3 amino acids: CASSQVVVRAQPQHF. The CDR3 DNA reads TGCGCCAGCAGCCAAGTTGTGGTCAGGGCTCAGCCCCAGCATTTT.

The sample holds one count of this clone. The CDR3 protein is CASSLGNRGLSDTQYF. CDR3 sequence (DNA): TGTGCCAGCAGTCTCGGGAACAGGGGGCTGTCAGATACGCAGTATTTT. The chain is built from TRBV28 and TRBJ2-3, with 9 bases identical to TRBD1. V shed 5 bases and J 4 bases; nucleotides not matched to a gene: 10. The germline gives CDR1 MDHEN, CDR2 SYDVKM. The CDR3 spans 16 residues.

The V call is TRBV4-1, the J call TRBJ1-2; D might be TRBD1 (6 bases). Germline CDR1 MGHRA, CDR2 YSYEKL. The V and J ends lost 0 bases and 6 bases respectively, with 17 bases between them. This CDR3 region has 16 residues. DNA of the CDR3: TGCGCCAGCAGCCAAGAAGCAGGGGCCAAACCGCATGGCTACACCTTC. As protein: CASSQEAGAKPHGYTF.

J is TRBJ1-4 and V is TRBV2; a weak D match, TRBD1 (5 bases). V was shortened by 4 bases and J by 8 bases, with 14 bases between the two germline ends. The CDR3 loop spans 14 amino acids. Germline CDR1 and CDR2: SNHLY and FYNNEI. CDR3 sequence reads: CASSVGQGHEKLFF. The DNA for the CDR3 is TGTGCCAGCAGTGTCGGCCAGGGCCACGAAAAACTGTTTTTT.

This clone was recorded once. The chain employs TRBV27 and TRBJ2-7; TRBD2 matches at 10 bases. J gave up 0 bases and V 5 bases, and 7 bases lay outside the gene matches. Germline V gene lookup returns CDR1 MNHEY and CDR2 SMNVEV (reference sequence). The CDR3 has 16 amino acids. CDR3 loop: CASSEWGLALSYEQYF. The CDR3 region has the DNA TGTGCCAGCAGTGAGTGGGGACTAGCGCTCTCCTACGAGCAGTACTTC.

The count of this clone is one. This sequence joins TRBV28 and TRBJ1-5; TRBD1 agrees at 7 bases. Germline values: CDR1 MDHEN, CDR2 SYDVKM. The V gene end was trimmed by 7 bases and the J gene end by 5 bases; junction bases not matched to a gene: 8. The CDR3 consists of 14 residues. CDR3 coding DNA: TGTGCCAGCACCTCGACAGGGAGTTATCAGCCCCAGCATTTT. Translated: CASTSTGSYQPQHF.

This clone was seen at least ten times. The chain carries TRBV11-1 and TRBJ2-7, with TRBD2 matching over 14 bases. Trimming took 5 bases from V and 7 from J; bases not matched to a gene: 7. Germline V gene sequence: CDR1 SGHAT, CDR2 FQDESV (reference sequence). This CDR3 is built from 15 residues. CDR3: CASSQTGLAGEEQYF. The CDR3 DNA sequence: TGTGCCAGCAGCCAAACGGGACTAGCGGGGGAGGAGCAGTACTTC. The full variable domain, rest sourced from reference TRBV11-1 and TRBJ2-7, is EAEVAQSPRYKITEKSQAVAFWCDPISGHATLYWYRQILGQGPELLVQFQDESVVDDSQLPKDRFSAERLKGVDSTLKIQPAELGDSAMYLCASSQTGLAGEEQYFGPGTRLTVT.

The genes are TRBV27 and TRBJ1-1; weak D call: TRBD1 (6 bases). Trimming pared 5 bases from V and 5 bases from J, leaving 24 bases between. The V gene's germline CDR1 is MNHEY and CDR2 SMNVEV (reference sequence). This CDR3 comprises 17 residues. The CDR3 spells CASSMWTVKPISTEAFF. In DNA form, the CDR3 reads TGTGCCAGCAGTATGTGGACAGTTAAACCTATCTCAACTGAAGCTTTCTTT.

This clone came up once. The rearrangement links TRBV29-1 to TRBJ1-1; D is uncertain. Germline V gene sequence: CDR1 SQVTM, CDR2 ANQGSEA. Trimming cost V 3 bases and J 5 bases, with 16 bases left between them. The CDR3 totals 14 residues. This CDR3 is CSVDGPLGGTEAFF. For the CDR3, the DNA is TGCAGCGTTGACGGCCCCTTAGGCGGGACTGAAGCTTTCTTT.

The chain joins TRBV14 to TRBJ1-2; a weak D match, TRBD1 (5 bases). The V and J ends lost 1 base and 3 bases respectively, with 15 bases between them. Germline CDR1 and CDR2: SGHDN and FVKESK. The CDR3 sequence is 16 residues long. In DNA, the CDR3 is TGTGCCAGCAGCCAAGTGAGGACACTTCAAGACTATGGCTACACCTTC. Protein: CASSQVRTLQDYGYTF.

The chain combines TRBV5-1 with TRBJ1-5; 7 bases fit TRBD1. The V gene's germline CDR1 is SGHRS and CDR2 YFSETQ. The CDR3 loop spans 15 amino acids. Germline trimming cut 4 bases from V and 1 base from J; bases unmatched to any gene: 5. CDR3 bases: TGCGCCAGCAGCGAGGGGGCCGGGAGCAATCAGCCCCAGCATTTT. Translation gives CASSEGAGSNQPQHF.

The chain employs TRBV2 and TRBJ2-7; D call uncertain. Germline assignment: CDR1 SNHLY and CDR2 FYNNEI. CDR3 length: 13 residues. The V and J ends lost 8 bases and 2 bases respectively, with 13 bases between them. The CDR3 DNA reads TGTGCCAGCGGCCTCTCTCCCCCCTACGAGCAGTACTTC. Translated, it gives CASGLSPPYEQYF.

This clone was seen only a few times. The chain employs TRBV19 and TRBJ2-4; D remains ambiguous. CDR3 length: 13 amino acids. Trimming left V 3 bases short and J 0 bases short, with 3 bases between. Germline-derived CDR1 and CDR2 are LNHDA and SQIVND (reference sequence). CDR3 DNA sequence: TGTGCCAGTAGTATTCTAGCCAAAAACATTCAGTACTTC. It translates to CASSILAKNIQYF.

This chain links TRBV15 with TRBJ1-6, with TRBD1 matching over 10 bases. The CDR3 totals 15 residues. Trimming removed 4 bases from V and 6 bases from J; junction bases left unmatched: 3. Germline CDR1 and CDR2: LNHNV and YYDKDF (reference sequence). CDR3 loop: CATSTWTGGNSPLHF. CDR3 DNA sequence: TGTGCCACCAGCACCTGGACAGGGGGTAATTCACCCCTCCACTTT.

The gene calls are TRBV12-3 or TRBV12-4 and TRBJ2-7, with D unclear. The CDR3 has 12 amino acids. V was clipped by 4 bases and J by 6 bases, with 10 bases between them. The CDR3 sequence: CASSSRSSEQYF. CDR3 coding DNA: TGTGCCAGCAGTTCGAGGTCCAGCGAGCAGTACTTC.

This clone was detected a few times. This chain joins TRBV6-5 and TRBJ1-6; 7 bases are a match to TRBD1. CDR1 is MNHEY and CDR2 is SVGAGI in the germline V gene. V lost 7 bases to trimming and J lost 2 bases; unmatched junction nucleotides: 5. The CDR3 extends over 15 amino acids. CDR3: CASTGDRAYNSPLHF. In nucleotides, the CDR3 is TGTGCCAGCACCGGCGACAGGGCCTATAATTCACCCCTCCACTTT.

This clone was recorded once. The chain has TRBV5-5 and TRBJ2-5; 13 nucleotides line up with TRBD2. Per the germline V gene, CDR1 is SGHKS and CDR2 is YYEKEE (reference sequence). The CDR3 loop spans 17 amino acids. The ends lost 4 bases at V and 2 bases at J; junction bases unmatched: 8. CDR3 residues: CASSLPTSGGFQETQYF. CDR3 DNA: TGTGCCAGCAGCCTTCCGACTAGCGGGGGGTTTCAAGAGACCCAGTACTTC.

This clone was observed a single time. The chain carries TRBV4-1 and TRBJ1-2, with 7 nucleotides matching TRBD1. CDR1 and CDR2 from the germline V gene are MGHRA and YSYEKL. The CDR3 runs to 15 residues. Trimming took 0 bases from V and 3 from J; bases not matched to a gene: 4. Written as DNA, the CDR3 is TGCGCCAGCAGCCAAGATGGGACAGTCGACTATGGCTACACCTTC. It yields the protein CASSQDGTVDYGYTF.

V and J are TRBV27 and TRBJ1-1, with 7 bases fitting TRBD1. Germline CDR1 MNHEY, CDR2 SMNVEV (reference sequence). V was pared by 6 bases and J by 6 bases, with 10 bases of the junction left unmatched. The CDR3 sequence is 14 residues long. CDR3: CASRKDRAASEAFF. CDR3 DNA: TGTGCCAGCAGAAAAGACAGGGCGGCGTCTGAAGCTTTCTTT.

The V gene is TRBV27, the J gene TRBJ1-6; 10 bases are shared with TRBD1. This CDR3 region has 18 residues. J was trimmed by 7 bases and V by 3 bases; bases with no gene match: 12. CDR1 and CDR2 (germline): MNHEY, SMNVEV (reference sequence). CDR3 loop: CASSFRGLEGQGNSPLHF. CDR3 in DNA: TGTGCCAGCAGTTTTCGTGGGTTAGAGGGACAGGGGAATTCACCCCTCCACTTT.

This clone was counted a few times. J is TRBJ1-6 and V is TRBV7-6, with no clear D. The CDR3 has 15 amino acids. V lost 1 base and J 10 bases, leaving 14 bases between the germline ends. CDR1 and CDR2 (germline): SGHVS, FNYEAQ. The CDR3 spells CASSLVGVVGSPLHF. The CDR3 DNA reads TGTGCCAGCAGCTTAGTCGGGGTAGTGGGCTCACCCCTCCACTTT.

There are a few counts of this clone. The chain combines TRBV2 with TRBJ2-2; D unresolved. Per germline, CDR1 SNHLY and CDR2 FYNNEI. This CDR3 has 13 amino acids. V lost 6 bases and J lost 5, with 10 bases in between. The CDR3 bases are TGTGCCAGCAGGACCACAGTAACCGGGGAGCTGTTTTTT. Amino acid sequence: CASRTTVTGELFF.

The rearrangement links TRBV5-1 to TRBJ2-3; 8 nucleotides line up with TRBD2. The germline V gene encodes CDR1 SGHRS and CDR2 YFSETQ. The CDR3 loop spans 17 amino acids. V was clipped by 7 bases and J by 0 bases; unmatched bases: 13. CDR3 nucleotide sequence: TGCGCCAGCTCCATCGCCCCTAGCGGGTCTAGCACAGATACGCAGTATTTT. The encoded protein is CASSIAPSGSSTDTQYF.

This chain links TRBV12-3 or TRBV12-4 with TRBJ1-2, with D unresolved. The germline V and J ends were trimmed by 2 bases and 2 bases, with 6 bases remaining between them. CDR3 length equals 13 residues. The CDR3 bases are TGTGCCAGCAGTTTACGGAGAAACTATGGCTACACCTTC. Protein product: CASSLRRNYGYTF.

The V gene is TRBV11-3, the J gene TRBJ2-2, with 7 bases identical to TRBD1. Germline CDR1 reads SGHNT; CDR2 reads YENEEA. Losses at the gene ends were 5 bases for V and 7 bases for J; bases not matched to a gene: 10. CDR3 length: 15 residues. CDR3 amino acids: CASSLTGFGGGELFF. The CDR3 DNA follows: TGTGCCAGCAGCCTGACAGGGTTCGGCGGCGGGGAGCTGTTTTTT.

The chain employs TRBV28 and TRBJ2-5; tentative D call: TRBD1 (6 bases). The V and J ends lost 3 bases and 0 bases respectively, with 11 bases between them. Germline assignment: CDR1 MDHEN and CDR2 SYDVKM. The CDR3 is 15 residues long. CDR3 residues: CASSFGAGDQETQYF. CDR3 in DNA: TGTGCCAGCAGTTTTGGGGCAGGGGACCAAGAGACCCAGTACTTC.